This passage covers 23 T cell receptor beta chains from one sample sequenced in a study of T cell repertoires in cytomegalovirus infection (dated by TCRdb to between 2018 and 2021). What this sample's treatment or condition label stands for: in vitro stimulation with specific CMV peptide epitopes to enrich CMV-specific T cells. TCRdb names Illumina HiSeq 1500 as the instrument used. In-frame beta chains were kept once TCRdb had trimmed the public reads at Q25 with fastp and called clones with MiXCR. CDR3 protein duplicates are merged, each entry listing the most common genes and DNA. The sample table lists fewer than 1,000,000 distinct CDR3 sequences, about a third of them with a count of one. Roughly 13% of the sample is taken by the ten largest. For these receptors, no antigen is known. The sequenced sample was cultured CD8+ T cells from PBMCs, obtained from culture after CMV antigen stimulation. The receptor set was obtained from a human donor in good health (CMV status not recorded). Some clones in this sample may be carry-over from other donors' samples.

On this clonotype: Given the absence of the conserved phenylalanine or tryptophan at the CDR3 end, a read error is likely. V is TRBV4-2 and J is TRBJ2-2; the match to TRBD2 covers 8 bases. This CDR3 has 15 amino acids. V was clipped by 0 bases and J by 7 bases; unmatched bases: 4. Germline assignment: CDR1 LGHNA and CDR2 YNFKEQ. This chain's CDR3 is CASSQDGGAVGELFL. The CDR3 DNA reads TGTGCCAGCAGCCAAGACGGGGGGGCAGTCGGGGAGCTGTTTCTT.

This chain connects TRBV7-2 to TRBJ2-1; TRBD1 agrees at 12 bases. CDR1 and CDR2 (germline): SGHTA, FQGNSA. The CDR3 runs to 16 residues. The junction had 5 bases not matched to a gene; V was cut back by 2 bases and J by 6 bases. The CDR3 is CASSLFRDRGPNEQFF. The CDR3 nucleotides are TGTGCCAGCAGCTTATTTAGGGACAGGGGGCCCAATGAGCAGTTCTTC. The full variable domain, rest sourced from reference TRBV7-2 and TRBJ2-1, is GAGVSQSPSNKVTEKGKDVELRCDPISGHTALYWYRQSLGQGLEFLIYFQGNSAPDKSGLPSDRFSAERTGGSVSTLTIQRTQQEDSAVYLCASSLFRDRGPNEQFFGPGTRLTVL.

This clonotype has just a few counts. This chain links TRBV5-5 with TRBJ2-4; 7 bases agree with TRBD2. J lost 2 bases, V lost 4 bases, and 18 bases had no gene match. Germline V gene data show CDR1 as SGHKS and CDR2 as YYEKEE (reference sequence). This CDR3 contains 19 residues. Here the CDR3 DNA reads TGTGCCAGCAGCCCTCTTTCCCCCATGGGGGGGATTCCCAAAAACATTCAGTACTTC. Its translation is CASSPLSPMGGIPKNIQYF.

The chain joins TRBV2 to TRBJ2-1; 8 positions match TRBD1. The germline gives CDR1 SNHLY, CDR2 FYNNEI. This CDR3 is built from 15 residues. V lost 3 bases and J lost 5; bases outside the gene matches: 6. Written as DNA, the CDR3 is TGTGCCAGCAGTGATGGACAGGGTTACCACAATGAGCAGTTCTTC. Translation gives CASSDGQGYHNEQFF. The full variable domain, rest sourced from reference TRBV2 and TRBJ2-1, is EPEVTQTPSHQVTQMGQEVILRCVPISNHLYFYWYRQILGQKVEFLVSFYNNEISEKSEIFDDQFSVERPDGSNFTLKIRSTKLEDSAMYFCASSDGQGYHNEQFFGPGTRLTVL.

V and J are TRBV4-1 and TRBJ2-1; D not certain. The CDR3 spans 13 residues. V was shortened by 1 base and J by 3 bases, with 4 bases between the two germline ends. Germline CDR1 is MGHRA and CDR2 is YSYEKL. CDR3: CASSQGIYNEQFF. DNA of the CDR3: TGCGCCAGCAGCCAAGGGATCTACAATGAGCAGTTCTTC.

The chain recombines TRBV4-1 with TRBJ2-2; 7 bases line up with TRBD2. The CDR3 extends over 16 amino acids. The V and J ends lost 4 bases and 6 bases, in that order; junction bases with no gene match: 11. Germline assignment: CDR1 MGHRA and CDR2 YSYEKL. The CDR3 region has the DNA TGCGCCAGCAGCCGAAGCGGGACGGACCCATCCGGGGAGCTGTTTTTT. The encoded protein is CASSRSGTDPSGELFF.

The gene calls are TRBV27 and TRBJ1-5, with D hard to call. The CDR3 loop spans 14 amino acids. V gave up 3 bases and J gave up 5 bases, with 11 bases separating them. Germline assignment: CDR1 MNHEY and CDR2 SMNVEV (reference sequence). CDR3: CASSFGASDQPQHF. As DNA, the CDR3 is TGTGCCAGCAGTTTTGGTGCTTCCGATCAGCCCCAGCATTTT.

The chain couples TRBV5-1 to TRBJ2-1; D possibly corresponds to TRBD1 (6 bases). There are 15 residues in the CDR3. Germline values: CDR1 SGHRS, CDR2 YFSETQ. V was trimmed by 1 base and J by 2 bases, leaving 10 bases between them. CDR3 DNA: TGCGCCAGCAGCTTGAACAGGGCGCCCTACAATGAGCAGTTCTTC. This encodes CASSLNRAPYNEQFF.

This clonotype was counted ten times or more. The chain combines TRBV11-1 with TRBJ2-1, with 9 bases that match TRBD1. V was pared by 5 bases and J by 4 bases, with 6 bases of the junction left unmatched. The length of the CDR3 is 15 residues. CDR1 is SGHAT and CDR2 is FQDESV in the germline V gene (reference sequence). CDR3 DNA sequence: TGTGCCAGCAGCGAAGGACAGGGGATATACAATGAGCAGTTCTTC. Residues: CASSEGQGIYNEQFF.

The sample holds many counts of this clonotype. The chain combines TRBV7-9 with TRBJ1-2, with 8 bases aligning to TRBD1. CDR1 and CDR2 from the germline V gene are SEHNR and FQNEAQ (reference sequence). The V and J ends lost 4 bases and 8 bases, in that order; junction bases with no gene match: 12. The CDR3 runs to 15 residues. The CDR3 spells CASSSRQGISRGYTF. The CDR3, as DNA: TGTGCCAGCAGCTCGCGACAGGGGATTTCGCGGGGCTACACCTTC.

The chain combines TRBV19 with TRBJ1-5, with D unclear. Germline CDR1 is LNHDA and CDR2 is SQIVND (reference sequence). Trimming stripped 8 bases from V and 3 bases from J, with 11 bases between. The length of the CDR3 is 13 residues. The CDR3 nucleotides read TGTGCCAGTGCGTGGCGCGTCAATCAGCCCCAGCATTTT. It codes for CASAWRVNQPQHF. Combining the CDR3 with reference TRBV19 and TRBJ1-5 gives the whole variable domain DGGITQSPKYLFRKEGQNVTLSCEQNLNHDAMYWYRQDPGQGLRLIYYSQIVNDFQKGDIAEGYSVSREKKESFPLTVTSAQKNPTAFYLCASAWRVNQPQHFGDGTRLSIL.

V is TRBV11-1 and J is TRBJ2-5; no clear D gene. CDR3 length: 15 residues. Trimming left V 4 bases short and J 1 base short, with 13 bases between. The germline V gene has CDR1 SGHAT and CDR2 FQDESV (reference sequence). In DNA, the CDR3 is TGTGCCAGCAGCTCTCAGGCCCAGGCCCAAGAGACCCAGTACTTC. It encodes CASSSQAQAQETQYF.

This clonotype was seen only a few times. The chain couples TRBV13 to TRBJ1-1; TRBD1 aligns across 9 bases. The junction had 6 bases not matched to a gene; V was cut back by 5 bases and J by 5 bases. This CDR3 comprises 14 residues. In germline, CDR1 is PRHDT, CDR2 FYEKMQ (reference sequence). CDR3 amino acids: CASSQDRGWTEAFF. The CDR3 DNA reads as TGTGCCAGCAGCCAAGACAGGGGGTGGACTGAAGCTTTCTTT.

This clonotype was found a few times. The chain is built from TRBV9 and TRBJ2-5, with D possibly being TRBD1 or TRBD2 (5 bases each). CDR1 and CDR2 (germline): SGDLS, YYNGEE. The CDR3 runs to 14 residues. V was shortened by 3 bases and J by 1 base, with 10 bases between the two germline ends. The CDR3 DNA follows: TGTGCCAGCAGCGGACGGGACCCCCAAGAGACCCAGTACTTC. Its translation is CASSGRDPQETQYF.

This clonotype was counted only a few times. CDR3 protein: CASSASTENYGYTF. The CDR3 DNA reads as TGTGCCAGCAGCGCTTCAACTGAAAACTATGGCTACACCTTC. This chain links TRBV9 with TRBJ1-2; D unresolved. CDR1 and CDR2 (germline): SGDLS, YYNGEE. CDR3 size: 14 residues. The V and J ends lost 3 bases and 2 bases respectively, with 11 bases between them.

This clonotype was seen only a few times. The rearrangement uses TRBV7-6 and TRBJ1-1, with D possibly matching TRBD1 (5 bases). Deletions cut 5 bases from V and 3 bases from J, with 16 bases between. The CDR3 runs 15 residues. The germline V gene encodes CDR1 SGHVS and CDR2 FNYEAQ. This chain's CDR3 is CASSRTSGADTEAFF. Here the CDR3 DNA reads TGTGCCAGCAGCCGAACCTCCGGGGCCGACACTGAAGCTTTCTTT.

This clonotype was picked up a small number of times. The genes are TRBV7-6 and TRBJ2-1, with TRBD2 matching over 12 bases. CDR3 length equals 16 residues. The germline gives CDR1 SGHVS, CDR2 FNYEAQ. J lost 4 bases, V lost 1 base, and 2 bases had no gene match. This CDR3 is CASSLVLAGGYNEQFF. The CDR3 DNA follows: TGTGCCAGCAGCTTAGTACTAGCGGGGGGTTACAATGAGCAGTTCTTC.

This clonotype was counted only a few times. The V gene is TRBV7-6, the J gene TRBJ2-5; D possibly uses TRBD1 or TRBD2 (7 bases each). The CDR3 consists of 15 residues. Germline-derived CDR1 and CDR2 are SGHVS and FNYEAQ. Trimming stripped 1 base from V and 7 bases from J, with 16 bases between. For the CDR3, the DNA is TGTGCCAGCAGCTTAGGAGCACAGGGGAGGGGGACCCAGTACTTC. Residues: CASSLGAQGRGTQYF.

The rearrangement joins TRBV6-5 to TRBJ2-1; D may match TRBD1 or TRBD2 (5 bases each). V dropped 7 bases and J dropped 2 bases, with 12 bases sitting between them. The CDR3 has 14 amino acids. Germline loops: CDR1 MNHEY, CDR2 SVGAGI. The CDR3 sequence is CASTWGYPYNEQFF. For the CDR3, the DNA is TGTGCCAGCACCTGGGGGTACCCCTACAATGAGCAGTTCTTC.

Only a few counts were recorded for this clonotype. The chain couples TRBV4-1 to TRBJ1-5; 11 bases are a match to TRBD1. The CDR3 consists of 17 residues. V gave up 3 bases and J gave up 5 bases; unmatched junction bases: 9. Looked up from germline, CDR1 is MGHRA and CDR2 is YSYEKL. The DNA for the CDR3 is TGCGCCAGCAGCCAGAAACCGGGACAGGGGGGAGATCAGCCCCAGCATTTT. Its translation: CASSQKPGQGGDQPQHF.

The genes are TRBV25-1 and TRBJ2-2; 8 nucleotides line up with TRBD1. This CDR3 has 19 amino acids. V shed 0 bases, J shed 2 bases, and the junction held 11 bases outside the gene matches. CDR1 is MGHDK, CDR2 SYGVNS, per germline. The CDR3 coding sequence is TGTGCCAGCAGTGAATATTATCTCGGTGACAGGGGAAACACCGGGGAGCTGTTTTTT. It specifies CASSEYYLGDRGNTGELFF.

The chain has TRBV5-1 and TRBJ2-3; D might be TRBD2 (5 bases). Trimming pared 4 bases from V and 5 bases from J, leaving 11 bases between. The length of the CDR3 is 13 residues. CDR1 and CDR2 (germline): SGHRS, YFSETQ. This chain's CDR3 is CASSTAEGDTQYF. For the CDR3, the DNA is TGCGCCAGCAGCACCGCTGAGGGAGATACGCAGTATTTT.

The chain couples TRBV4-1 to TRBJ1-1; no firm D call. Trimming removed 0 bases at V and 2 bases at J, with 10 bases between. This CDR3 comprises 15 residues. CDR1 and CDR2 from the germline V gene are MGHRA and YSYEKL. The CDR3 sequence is CASSQDRGTNTEAFF. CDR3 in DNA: TGCGCCAGCAGCCAAGATAGAGGCACAAACACTGAAGCTTTCTTT.